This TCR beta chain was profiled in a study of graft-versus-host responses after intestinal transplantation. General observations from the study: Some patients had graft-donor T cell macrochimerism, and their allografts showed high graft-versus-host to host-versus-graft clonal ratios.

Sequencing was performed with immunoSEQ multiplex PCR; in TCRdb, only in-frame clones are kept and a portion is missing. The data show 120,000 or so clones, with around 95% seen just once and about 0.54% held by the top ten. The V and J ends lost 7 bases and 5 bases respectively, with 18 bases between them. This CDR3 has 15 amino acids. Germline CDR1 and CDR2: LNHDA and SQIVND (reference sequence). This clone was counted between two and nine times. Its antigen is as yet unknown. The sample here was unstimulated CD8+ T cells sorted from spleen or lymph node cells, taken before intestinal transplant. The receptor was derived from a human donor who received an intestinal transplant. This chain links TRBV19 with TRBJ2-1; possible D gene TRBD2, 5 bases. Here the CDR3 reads CASTHPEGRNNEQFF. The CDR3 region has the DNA TGTGCCAGTACCCACCCTGAGGGTAGGAACAATGAGCAGTTCTTC.